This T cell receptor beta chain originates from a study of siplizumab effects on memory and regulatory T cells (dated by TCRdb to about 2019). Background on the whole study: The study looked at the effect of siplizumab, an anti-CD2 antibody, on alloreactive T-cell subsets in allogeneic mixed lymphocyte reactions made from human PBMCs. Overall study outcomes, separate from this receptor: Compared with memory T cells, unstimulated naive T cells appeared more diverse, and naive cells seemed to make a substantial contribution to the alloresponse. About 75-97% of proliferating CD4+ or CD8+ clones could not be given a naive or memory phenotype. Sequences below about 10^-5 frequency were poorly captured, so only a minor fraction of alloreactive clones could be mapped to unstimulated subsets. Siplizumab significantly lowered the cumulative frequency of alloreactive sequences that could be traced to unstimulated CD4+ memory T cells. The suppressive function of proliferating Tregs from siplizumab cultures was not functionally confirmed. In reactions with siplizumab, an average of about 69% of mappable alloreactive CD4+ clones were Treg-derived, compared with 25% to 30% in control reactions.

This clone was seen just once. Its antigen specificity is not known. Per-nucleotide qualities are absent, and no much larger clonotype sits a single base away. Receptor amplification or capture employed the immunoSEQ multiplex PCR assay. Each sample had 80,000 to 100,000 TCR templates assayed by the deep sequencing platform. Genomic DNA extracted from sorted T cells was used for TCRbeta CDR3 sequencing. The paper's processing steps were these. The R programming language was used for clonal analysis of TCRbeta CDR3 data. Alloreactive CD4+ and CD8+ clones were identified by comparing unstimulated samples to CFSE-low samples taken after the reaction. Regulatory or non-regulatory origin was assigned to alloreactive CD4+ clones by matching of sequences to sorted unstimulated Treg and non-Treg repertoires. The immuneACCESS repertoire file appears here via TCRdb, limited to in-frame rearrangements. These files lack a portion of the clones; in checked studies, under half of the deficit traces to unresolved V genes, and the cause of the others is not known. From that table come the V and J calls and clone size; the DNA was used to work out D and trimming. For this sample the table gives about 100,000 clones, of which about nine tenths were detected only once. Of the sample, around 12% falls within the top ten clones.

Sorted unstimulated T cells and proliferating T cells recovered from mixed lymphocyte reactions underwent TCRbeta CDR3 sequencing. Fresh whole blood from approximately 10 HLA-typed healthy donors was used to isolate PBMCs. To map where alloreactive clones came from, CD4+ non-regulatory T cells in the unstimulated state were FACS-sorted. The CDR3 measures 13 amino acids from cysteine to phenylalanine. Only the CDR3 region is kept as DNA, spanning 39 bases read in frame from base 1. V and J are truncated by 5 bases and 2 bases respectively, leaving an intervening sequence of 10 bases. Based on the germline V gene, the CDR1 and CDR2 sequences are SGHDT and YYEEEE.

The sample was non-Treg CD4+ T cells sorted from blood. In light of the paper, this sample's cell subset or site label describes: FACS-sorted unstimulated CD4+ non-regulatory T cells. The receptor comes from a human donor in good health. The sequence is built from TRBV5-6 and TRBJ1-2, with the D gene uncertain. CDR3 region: CASRPIFNYGYTF. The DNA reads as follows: TGTGCCAGCAGACCCATTTTCAACTATGGCTACACCTTC.